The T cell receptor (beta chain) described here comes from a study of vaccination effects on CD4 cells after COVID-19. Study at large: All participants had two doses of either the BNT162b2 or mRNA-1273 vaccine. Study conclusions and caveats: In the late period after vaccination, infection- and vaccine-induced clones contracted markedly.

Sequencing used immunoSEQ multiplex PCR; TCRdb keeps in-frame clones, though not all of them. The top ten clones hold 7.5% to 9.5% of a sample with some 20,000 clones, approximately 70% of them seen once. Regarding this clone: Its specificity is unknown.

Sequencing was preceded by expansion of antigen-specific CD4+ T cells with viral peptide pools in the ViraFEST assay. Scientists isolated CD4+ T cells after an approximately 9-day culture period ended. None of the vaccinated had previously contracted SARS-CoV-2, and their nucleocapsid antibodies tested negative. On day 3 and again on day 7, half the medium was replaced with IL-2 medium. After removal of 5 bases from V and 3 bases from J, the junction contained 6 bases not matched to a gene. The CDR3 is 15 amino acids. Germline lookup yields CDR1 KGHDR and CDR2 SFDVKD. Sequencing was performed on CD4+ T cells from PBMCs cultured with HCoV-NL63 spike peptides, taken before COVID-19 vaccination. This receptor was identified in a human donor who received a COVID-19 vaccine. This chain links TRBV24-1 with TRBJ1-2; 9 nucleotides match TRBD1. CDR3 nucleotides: TGTGCCACCAGTGTTTGGGACAGGGACCACTATGGCTACACCTTC. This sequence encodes CATSVWDRDHYGYTF.